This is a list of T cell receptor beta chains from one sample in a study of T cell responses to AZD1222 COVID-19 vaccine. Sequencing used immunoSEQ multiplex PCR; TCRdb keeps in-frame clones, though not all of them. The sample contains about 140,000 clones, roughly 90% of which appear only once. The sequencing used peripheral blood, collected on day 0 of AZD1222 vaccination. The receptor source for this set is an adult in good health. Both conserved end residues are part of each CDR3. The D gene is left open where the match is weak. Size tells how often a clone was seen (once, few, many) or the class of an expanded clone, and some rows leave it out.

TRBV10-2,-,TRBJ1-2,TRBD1,CASSGTGVNYGYTF,TGCGCCAGCAGCGGGACAGGGGTTAACTATGGCTACACCTTC
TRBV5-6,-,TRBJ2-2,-,CASSLAERGELFF,TGTGCCAGCAGCTTGGCAGAGCGAGGGGAGCTGTTTTTT
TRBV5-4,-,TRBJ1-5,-,CASSLEGLSNQPQHF,TGTGCCAGCAGCTTGGAGGGGCTTAGCAATCAGCCCCAGCATTTT
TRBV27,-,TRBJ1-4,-,CASSLYPDPWSTTNEKLFF,TGTGCCAGCAGTTTATACCCCGACCCGTGGAGCACGACTAATGAAAAACTGTTTTTT
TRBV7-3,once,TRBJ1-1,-,CASSLQGSRLNTEAFF,TGTGCCAGCAGCTTACAGGGAAGTAGGTTAAACACTGAAGCTTTCTTT
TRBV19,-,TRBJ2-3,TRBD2,CASSPWTSGTDTQYF,TGTGCCAGTAGTCCTTGGACTAGTGGCACAGATACGCAGTATTTT
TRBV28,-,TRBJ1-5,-,CASTRRRTDSNQPQHF,TGTGCCAGCACCCGACGGCGCACCGATAGCAATCAGCCCCAGCATTTT
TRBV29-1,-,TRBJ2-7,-,CSVVVGGLSYEQYF,TGCAGCGTTGTAGTTGGGGGGCTCTCCTACGAGCAGTACTTC
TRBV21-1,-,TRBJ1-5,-,CASSKGSREQPQHF,TGTGCCAGCAGCAAAGGTAGTAGGGAGCAGCCCCAGCATTTT
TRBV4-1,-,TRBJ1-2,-,CASSQDLQPYGYTF,TGCGCCAGCAGCCAAGATTTACAGCCCTATGGCTACACCTTC
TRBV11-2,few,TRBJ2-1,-,CASSLRVGSNEQFF,TGTGCCAGCAGCCTACGGGTAGGTTCCAATGAGCAGTTCTTC
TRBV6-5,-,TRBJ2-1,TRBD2,CASSPGLAGHNEQFF,TGTGCCAGCAGTCCGGGACTAGCGGGACACAATGAGCAGTTCTTC
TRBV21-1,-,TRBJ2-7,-,CASSNRDSDHEQYF,TGTGCCAGCAGCAACAGGGACTCGGACCACGAGCAGTACTTC
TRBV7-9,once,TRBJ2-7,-,CASSLLLRDGSSYEQYF,TGTGCCAGCAGCTTACTCCTCCGGGACGGGAGCTCCTACGAGCAGTACTTC
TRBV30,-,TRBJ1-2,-,CAWSVPLGREANYGYTF,TGTGCCTGGAGTGTACCCCTAGGTAGGGAAGCTAACTATGGCTACACCTTC
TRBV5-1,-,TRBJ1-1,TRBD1,CASRSLSRDRTSWGNTEAFF,TGCGCCAGCAGATCTCTTAGCCGGGACAGGACCTCTTGGGGGAACACTGAAGCTTTCTTT
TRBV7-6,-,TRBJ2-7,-,CASSLIASTISYEQYF,TGTGCCAGCAGCTTAATCGCTTCCACCATCTCCTACGAGCAGTACTTC
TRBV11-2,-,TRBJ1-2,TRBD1,CASSNYPDRGYGYTF,TGTGCCAGCAGTAATTACCCGGACAGGGGCTATGGCTACACCTTC
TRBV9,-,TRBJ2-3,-,CASSVEGGTGTSTDTQYF,TGTGCCAGCAGCGTAGAGGGGGGGACTGGAACTAGCACAGATACGCAGTATTTT
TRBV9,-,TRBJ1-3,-,CASSFSTSRSGNTIYF,TGTGCCAGCAGCTTCTCGACAAGCCGCTCTGGAAACACCATATATTTT
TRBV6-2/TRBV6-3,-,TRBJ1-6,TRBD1,CASSSTGQGVNSPLHF,TGTGCCAGCAGTTCAACTGGACAGGGAGTGAATTCACCCCTCCACTTT
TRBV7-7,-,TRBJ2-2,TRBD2,CASSPLLAGIYTGELFF,TGTGCTAGCAGCCCCTTGCTAGCGGGGATTTACACCGGGGAGCTGTTTTTT
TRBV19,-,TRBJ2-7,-,CASSIAGTFVYEQYF,TGTGCCAGTAGTATCGCCGGGACATTCGTCTACGAGCAGTACTTC
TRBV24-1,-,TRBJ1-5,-,CATSGGPSGQPQHF,TGTGCCACCAGTGGGGGCCCTTCGGGGCAGCCCCAGCATTTT
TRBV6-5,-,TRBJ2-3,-,CASSYSRSGTDTQYF,TGTGCCAGCAGTTACTCAAGGTCAGGCACAGATACGCAGTATTTT
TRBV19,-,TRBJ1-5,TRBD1,CASSTRQGLYSNQPQHF,TGTGCCAGTAGTACCCGACAGGGGCTTTATAGCAATCAGCCCCAGCATTTT
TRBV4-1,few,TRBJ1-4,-,CASSRAAWIMEKLFF,TGCGCCAGCAGCCGCGCGGCTTGGATAATGGAAAAACTGTTTTTT
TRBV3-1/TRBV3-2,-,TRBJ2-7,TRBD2,CASSQDPRLAGLSGEQYF,TGTGCCAGCAGCCAAGATCCGCGACTAGCGGGTCTCAGCGGGGAGCAGTACTTC
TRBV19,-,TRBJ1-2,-,CASSIGGFENGYTF,TGTGCCAGTAGTATAGGAGGATTTGAGAATGGCTACACCTTC
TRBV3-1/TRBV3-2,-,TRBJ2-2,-,CASSLHSTGELFF,TGTGCCAGCAGCCTCCATTCCACCGGGGAGCTGTTTTTT
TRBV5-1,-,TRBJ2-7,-,CASSLIGGGIALSYEQYF,TGCGCCAGCAGCTTAATAGGGGGCGGGATAGCCCTCTCCTACGAGCAGTACTTC
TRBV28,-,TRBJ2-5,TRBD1,CASLTGGEETQYF,TGTGCCAGCCTCACAGGGGGCGAGGAGACCCAGTACTTC
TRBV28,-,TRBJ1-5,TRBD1,CASSPYDREQPQHF,TGTGCCAGCAGCCCGTATGACAGGGAGCAGCCCCAGCATTTT
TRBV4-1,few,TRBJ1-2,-,CASSQDPGTNGGYGYTF,TGCGCCAGCAGCCAAGATCCTGGGACGAACGGAGGCTATGGCTACACCTTC
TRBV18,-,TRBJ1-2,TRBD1,CASSPSTGPDGYTF,TGTGCCAGCTCACCGTCGACAGGGCCCGATGGCTACACCTTC
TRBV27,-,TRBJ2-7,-,CASSFSLGSEQYF,TGTGCCAGCAGTTTTAGTCTGGGCTCCGAGCAGTACTTC
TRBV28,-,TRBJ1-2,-,CASSLLRGYTF,TGTGCCAGCAGCCTCCTCAGGGGCTACACCTTC
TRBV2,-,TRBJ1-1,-,CASSARARDTEAFF,TGTGCCAGCAGTGCCCGAGCACGCGACACTGAAGCTTTCTTT
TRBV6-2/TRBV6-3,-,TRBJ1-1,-,CASSRVRGVEAFF,TGTGCCAGCAGCCGCGTTCGGGGCGTTGAAGCTTTCTTT
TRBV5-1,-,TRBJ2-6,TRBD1,CASSLGTGGWSGANVLTF,TGCGCCAGCAGCTTGGGGACAGGGGGATGGTCTGGGGCCAACGTCCTGACTTTC
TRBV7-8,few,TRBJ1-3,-,CASSLRVISSGNTIYF,TGTGCCAGCAGCTTACGGGTAATAAGCTCTGGAAACACCATATATTTT
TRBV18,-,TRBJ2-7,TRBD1,CASSPPDRVGYEQYF,TGTGCCAGCTCACCACCCGACAGGGTTGGTTACGAGCAGTACTTC
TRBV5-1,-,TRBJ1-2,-,CASSLAVSSGYTF,TGCGCCAGCAGCTTGGCGGTCAGTTCCGGCTACACCTTC
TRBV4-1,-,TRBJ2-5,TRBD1,CASSQGTGETQYF,TGCGCCAGCAGCCAGGGGACAGGGGAGACCCAGTACTTC
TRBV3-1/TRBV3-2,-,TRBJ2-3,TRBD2,CASSPLAGGADTQYF,TGTGCCAGCAGCCCCCTGGCGGGAGGGGCAGATACGCAGTATTTT
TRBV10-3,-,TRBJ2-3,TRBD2,CAITGGLAATDTQYF,TGTGCCATCACCGGGGGTCTAGCGGCCACAGATACGCAGTATTTT
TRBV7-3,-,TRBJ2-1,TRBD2,CASSLAGGPNNEQFF,TGTGCCAGCAGCTTAGCGGGAGGGCCCAACAATGAGCAGTTCTTC
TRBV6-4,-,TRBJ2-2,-,CASSAGQSNTGELFF,TGTGCCAGCAGCGCCGGGCAGTCGAACACCGGGGAGCTGTTTTTT
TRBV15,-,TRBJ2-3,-,CATSRDPQATDTQYF,TGTGCCACCAGCAGAGATCCCCAGGCGACAGATACGCAGTATTTT
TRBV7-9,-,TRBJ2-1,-,CASSLYKASYNEQFF,TGTGCCAGCAGCTTATATAAGGCGAGTTACAATGAGCAGTTCTTC
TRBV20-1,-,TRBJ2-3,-,CSATAQEQYF,TGCAGTGCTACTGCCCAGGAGCAGTATTTT
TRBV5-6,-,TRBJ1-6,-,CASSRHRSPLHF,TGTGCCAGCAGCCGACACAGGTCACCCCTCCACTTT
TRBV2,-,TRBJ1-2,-,CASSLLGGGSSDYGYTF,TGTGCCAGCAGCCTGCTGGGAGGGGGTAGTTCTGACTATGGCTACACCTTC
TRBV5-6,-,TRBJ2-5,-,CASSLVAETQYF,TGTGCCAGCAGCTTGGTGGCTGAGACCCAGTACTTC